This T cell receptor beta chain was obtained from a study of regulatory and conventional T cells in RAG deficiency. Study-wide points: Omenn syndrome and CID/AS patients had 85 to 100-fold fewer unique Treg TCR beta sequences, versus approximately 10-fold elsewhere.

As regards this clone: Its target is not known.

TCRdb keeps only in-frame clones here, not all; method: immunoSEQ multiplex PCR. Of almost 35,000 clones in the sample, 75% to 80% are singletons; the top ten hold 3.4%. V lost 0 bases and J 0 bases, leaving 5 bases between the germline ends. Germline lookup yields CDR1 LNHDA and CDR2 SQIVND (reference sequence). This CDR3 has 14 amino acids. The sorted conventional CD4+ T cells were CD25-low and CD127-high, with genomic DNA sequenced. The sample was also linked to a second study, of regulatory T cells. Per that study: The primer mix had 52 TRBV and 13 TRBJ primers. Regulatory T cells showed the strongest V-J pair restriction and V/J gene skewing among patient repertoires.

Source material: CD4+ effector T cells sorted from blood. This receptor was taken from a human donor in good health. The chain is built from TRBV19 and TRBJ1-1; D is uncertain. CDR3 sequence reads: CASSIDSMNTEAFF. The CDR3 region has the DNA TGTGCCAGTAGTATAGATAGCATGAACACTGAAGCTTTCTTT. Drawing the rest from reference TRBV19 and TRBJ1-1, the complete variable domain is DGGITQSPKYLFRKEGQNVTLSCEQNLNHDAMYWYRQDPGQGLRLIYYSQIVNDFQKGDIAEGYSVSREKKESFPLTVTSAQKNPTAFYLCASSIDSMNTEAFFGQGTRLTVV.